A selection of T cell receptor beta chains follows, all from one sample in a study of cytomegalovirus exposure and HLA in healthy donors. Only in-frame clones appear in the TCRdb table, and some are missing; sequencing was by immunoSEQ multiplex PCR. The sample comprises some 130,000 clones, about 80% of which are singletons, and about 2.9% rests with the top ten. The sample was PBMCs. The receptors were gathered from a boy younger than 10 in good health and CMV-seronegative. Both conserved end residues are part of each CDR3. A D gene is named only where the DNA matches it firmly. Only some rows state a clone size, as once, few, many or a class for expanded clones.

V gene: TRBV7-9
clone size: NA
J gene: TRBJ1-2
CDR3 length: 13
D gene: NA
CDR3 protein: CASSLDGGGGYTF
CDR3 DNA: TGTGCCAGCAGCTTAGACGGAGGAGGTGGCTACACCTTC

V gene: TRBV7-8
clone size: NA
J gene: TRBJ1-2
CDR3 length: 16
D gene: TRBD1
CDR3 protein: CASSLETGGSEDGYTF
CDR3 DNA: TGTGCCAGCAGCTTAGAGACAGGGGGCAGTGAGGATGGCTACACCTTC

V gene: TRBV27
clone size: once
J gene: TRBJ2-7
CDR3 length: 13
D gene: NA
CDR3 protein: CASSQSGLYEQYF
CDR3 DNA: TGTGCCAGCAGTCAATCCGGACTTTACGAGCAGTACTTC

V gene: TRBV10-3
clone size: NA
J gene: TRBJ2-5
CDR3 length: 12
D gene: TRBD2
CDR3 protein: CAISDLRGAQYF
CDR3 DNA: TGTGCCATCAGTGACCTCCGGGGGGCCCAGTACTTC

V gene: TRBV7-2
clone size: few
J gene: TRBJ1-6
CDR3 length: 17
D gene: TRBD1
CDR3 protein: CASSLLSQGAYNSPLHF
CDR3 DNA: TGTGCCAGCAGCCTCTTATCCCAGGGGGCGTATAATTCACCCCTCCACTTT

V gene: TRBV5-4
clone size: once
J gene: TRBJ2-5
CDR3 length: 13
D gene: TRBD2
CDR3 protein: CASMPSGRETQYF
CDR3 DNA: TGTGCCAGCATGCCTAGCGGGAGAGAGACCCAGTACTTC

V gene: TRBV5-1
clone size: few
J gene: TRBJ1-1
CDR3 length: 14
D gene: NA
CDR3 protein: CASSLGAANTEAFF
CDR3 DNA: TGCGCCAGCAGCTTGGGGGCAGCGAACACTGAAGCTTTCTTT

V gene: TRBV6-8
clone size: NA
J gene: TRBJ1-6
CDR3 length: 19
D gene: TRBD1
CDR3 protein: CASSYSPGQGAPGFVPLHF
CDR3 DNA: TGTGCCAGCAGTTATTCCCCGGGACAGGGGGCTCCTGGTTTCGTACCCCTCCACTTT

V gene: TRBV4-2
clone size: NA
J gene: TRBJ1-1
CDR3 length: 17
D gene: NA
CDR3 protein: CASSQDTRRIMNTEAFF
CDR3 DNA: TGTGCCAGCAGCCAAGATACTAGGCGGATCATGAACACTGAAGCTTTCTTT

V gene: TRBV5-5
clone size: NA
J gene: TRBJ2-2
CDR3 length: 15
D gene: TRBD1
CDR3 protein: CASSLDRGQTGELFF
CDR3 DNA: TGTGCCAGCAGCTTGGACAGGGGCCAAACCGGGGAGCTGTTTTTT

V gene: TRBV13
clone size: NA
J gene: TRBJ1-1
CDR3 length: 13
D gene: NA
CDR3 protein: CASVNPGGTEAFF
CDR3 DNA: TGTGCCAGCGTAAACCCCGGAGGGACTGAAGCTTTCTTT

V gene: TRBV30
clone size: NA
J gene: TRBJ1-1
CDR3 length: 14
D gene: TRBD1
CDR3 protein: CAWSPGTGNTEAFF
CDR3 DNA: TGTGCCTGGAGTCCCGGGACAGGGAACACTGAAGCTTTCTTT

V gene: TRBV2
clone size: NA
J gene: TRBJ2-3
CDR3 length: 13
D gene: NA
CDR3 protein: CAIHGRGWDTQYF
CDR3 DNA: TGTGCCATCCACGGTAGGGGCTGGGATACGCAGTATTTT

V gene: TRBV5-4
clone size: NA
J gene: TRBJ1-1
CDR3 length: 16
D gene: NA
CDR3 protein: CASSPVGGLRNTEAFF
CDR3 DNA: TGTGCCAGCAGCCCCGTCGGGGGGCTAAGGAACACTGAAGCTTTCTTT

V gene: TRBV7-2
clone size: NA
J gene: TRBJ1-2
CDR3 length: 15
D gene: TRBD1
CDR3 protein: CASSHSLGQESGYTF
CDR3 DNA: TGTGCCAGCAGCCACAGCTTGGGACAGGAAAGTGGCTACACCTTC

V gene: TRBV27
clone size: NA
J gene: TRBJ1-4
CDR3 length: 14
D gene: NA
CDR3 protein: CASSPGQGSVELFF
CDR3 DNA: TGTGCCAGCAGCCCTGGACAAGGAAGTGTAGAACTGTTTTTT

V gene: TRBV27
clone size: NA
J gene: TRBJ1-1
CDR3 length: 14
D gene: NA
CDR3 protein: CASSLREKNTEAFF
CDR3 DNA: TGTGCCAGCAGTTTACGAGAGAAGAACACTGAAGCTTTCTTT

V gene: TRBV19
clone size: NA
J gene: TRBJ1-3
CDR3 length: 13
D gene: TRBD1
CDR3 protein: CASATGAGNTIYF
CDR3 DNA: TGTGCCAGCGCTACAGGGGCTGGAAACACCATATATTTT

V gene: TRBV10-3
clone size: NA
J gene: TRBJ2-5
CDR3 length: 14
D gene: NA
CDR3 protein: CATLPETVTGEQYF
CDR3 DNA: TGTGCCACCCTCCCCGAGACAGTGACGGGTGAGCAGTACTTC

V gene: TRBV27
clone size: NA
J gene: TRBJ2-2
CDR3 length: 14
D gene: TRBD1
CDR3 protein: CASIDRGRAGELFF
CDR3 DNA: TGTGCCAGCATCGACAGGGGCCGGGCCGGGGAGCTGTTTTTT

V gene: TRBV5-6
clone size: NA
J gene: TRBJ1-1
CDR3 length: 15
D gene: NA
CDR3 protein: CASSLPHEMNTEAFF
CDR3 DNA: TGTGCCAGCAGCCTCCCCCACGAGATGAACACTGAAGCTTTCTTT

V gene: TRBV6-5
clone size: NA
J gene: TRBJ2-3
CDR3 length: 15
D gene: NA
CDR3 protein: CASSYSPGVRDTQYF
CDR3 DNA: TGTGCCAGCAGTTACTCACCGGGGGTTCGCGATACGCAGTATTTT

V gene: TRBV19
clone size: NA
J gene: TRBJ2-2
CDR3 length: 16
D gene: TRBD2
CDR3 protein: CASSMGLAGGTGELFF
CDR3 DNA: TGTGCCAGTAGTATGGGACTAGCGGGGGGTACCGGGGAGCTGTTTTTT

V gene: TRBV6-5
clone size: NA
J gene: TRBJ1-1
CDR3 length: 15
D gene: NA
CDR3 protein: CASSPRGKAVPEAFF
CDR3 DNA: TGTGCCAGCAGCCCTCGCGGGAAAGCCGTGCCTGAAGCTTTCTTT

V gene: TRBV5-1
clone size: few
J gene: TRBJ2-3
CDR3 length: 17
D gene: TRBD2
CDR3 protein: CASSLQGTSGVEDTQYF
CDR3 DNA: TGCGCCAGCAGCTTGCAAGGGACTAGCGGGGTCGAGGATACGCAGTATTTT

V gene: TRBV10-3
clone size: once
J gene: TRBJ2-1
CDR3 length: 15
D gene: TRBD2
CDR3 protein: CAISRLAGGPNEQFF
CDR3 DNA: TGTGCCATCAGTAGACTAGCGGGGGGGCCTAATGAGCAGTTCTTC